A single sample is the source of the 14 T cell receptor beta chains below, sequenced in a study of blood T cell repertoires in COVID-19. Sequencing was performed with immunoSEQ multiplex PCR; in TCRdb, only in-frame clones are kept and a portion is missing. The data contain over 250,000 clones, roughly 90% of them singletons. The sequencing sample was made of PBMCs or T cells enriched from blood (not recorded which). These TCRs come from a man aged 55 to 70 who had recovered from COVID-19.

V is TRBV4-3 and J is TRBJ2-3, with 7 bases aligning to TRBD2. CDR1 and CDR2 (germline): LGHNA, YSLEER. V lost 6 bases and J lost 6; bases outside the gene matches: 12. The CDR3 is made up of 15 amino acids. The DNA for the CDR3 is TGCGCCAGCAGATGGGTTCGGGGAGGGGCGGATACGCAGTATTTT. Protein: CASRWVRGGADTQYF.

In this sample, this clone turned up once. The V and J genes are TRBV12-3 or TRBV12-4 and TRBJ1-1; tentative D call: TRBD1 (6 bases). The CDR3 is 13 amino acids. V lost 2 bases, J lost 5 bases, and 9 bases lay in between. CDR3 DNA: TGTGCCAGCAGTTTAAACAGGGCTACTGAAGCTTTCTTT. It yields the protein CASSLNRATEAFF.

The genes are TRBV19 and TRBJ2-7; 8 bases are shared with TRBD2. V shed 5 bases and J 2 bases; nucleotides not matched to a gene: 20. The CDR3 extends over 19 amino acids. Germline CDR1 LNHDA, CDR2 SQIVND (reference sequence). CDR3 region: CASSPRRRGTGLVPYEQYF. CDR3 nucleotides: TGTGCCAGTAGTCCACGACGACGGGGTACGGGACTAGTTCCCTACGAGCAGTACTTC.

The genes are TRBV7-2 and TRBJ2-2; 11 nucleotides align to TRBD2. CDR1 SGHTA and CDR2 FQGNSA come from the germline V gene. J lost 2 bases, V lost 6 bases, and 5 bases had no gene match. The CDR3 length is 16 residues. In DNA form, the CDR3 reads TGTGCCAGCAGACCCACTAGCGGGGGAAACACCGGGGAGCTGTTTTTT. Its translation: CASRPTSGGNTGELFF.

The chain joins TRBV9 to TRBJ1-5; D remains ambiguous. Germline CDR1 and CDR2: SGDLS and YYNGEE. V lost 3 bases and J 6 bases, leaving 13 bases between the germline ends. The length of the CDR3 is 14 residues. The CDR3 region has the DNA TGTGCCAGCAGCGACGGACTGTCGGGTCAGCCCCAGCATTTT. As protein: CASSDGLSGQPQHF.

The chain carries TRBV24-1 and TRBJ2-2; D possibly corresponds to TRBD1 (6 bases). This CDR3 region has 16 residues. The V and J ends lost 3 bases and 1 base respectively, with 11 bases between them. The V gene's germline CDR1 is KGHDR and CDR2 SFDVKD. CDR3 protein: CATSDRGHLNTGELFF. CDR3 bases: TGTGCCACCAGTGATCGGGGACACCTGAACACCGGGGAGCTGTTTTTT.

The J gene is TRBJ2-3, the V gene TRBV5-6; the match to TRBD2 covers 7 bases. V trimming: 1 base; J trimming: 4 bases; junction bases outside the gene matches: 15. The CDR3 extends over 18 amino acids. Germline V gene sequence: CDR1 SGHDT, CDR2 YYEEEE. The CDR3 sequence is CASSLLNRGLRGADTQYF. Written as DNA, the CDR3 is TGTGCCAGCAGCTTGTTGAACCGGGGACTACGAGGGGCAGATACGCAGTATTTT.

This chain joins TRBV19 and TRBJ1-2; 10 bases match TRBD1. CDR3 length: 13 amino acids. V lost 10 bases, J lost 8 bases, and 10 bases stayed unmatched. Germline CDR1 LNHDA, CDR2 SQIVND (reference sequence). CDR3 loop: CATRDRGTGGYTF. The CDR3 DNA follows: TGTGCCACCAGGGACAGGGGTACTGGGGGCTACACCTTC.

The count of this clone is one. The rearrangement links TRBV7-9 to TRBJ1-3, with 9 bases that match TRBD1. The CDR3 loop spans 17 amino acids. Per germline, CDR1 SEHNR and CDR2 FQNEAQ (reference sequence). The V gene end was trimmed by 3 bases and the J gene end by 4 bases; junction bases not matched to a gene: 10. Written as DNA, the CDR3 is TGTGCCAGCAGCTTGGGGATACAGGGGGCGGCCGGAAACACCATATATTTT. This sequence encodes CASSLGIQGAAGNTIYF.

The chain carries TRBV5-1 and TRBJ1-6; possible D gene TRBD1, 5 bases. Deletions cut 4 bases from V and 10 bases from J, with 18 bases between. Germline assignment: CDR1 SGHRS and CDR2 YFSETQ. This CDR3 is built from 15 residues. CDR3: CASSALRAGPSPLHF. The CDR3 bases are TGCGCCAGCAGCGCCCTCCGGGCAGGGCCATCACCCCTCCACTTT.

The V and J genes are TRBV4-1 and TRBJ2-1; 11 bases are shared with TRBD1. CDR3 length equals 17 residues. The V segment lost 0 bases and the J segment 7 bases; nucleotides outside the gene matches: 8. The germline gives CDR1 MGHRA, CDR2 YSYEKL. The DNA for the CDR3 is TGCGCCAGCAGCCAAGAAGCGTTTGGACAGGGGGCGAATGAGCAGTTCTTC. Translated: CASSQEAFGQGANEQFF.

The chain is built from TRBV11-2 and TRBJ1-1; possible D gene TRBD1, 5 bases. V lost 5 bases and J lost 10, with 17 bases in between. Germline CDR1 and CDR2: SGHAT and FQNNGV. The CDR3 covers 13 residues. CDR3 nucleotides: TGTGCCAGCAGCGCGGGGGACGGTTTGGTAGCTTTCTTT. This codes for CASSAGDGLVAFF.

V usage is TRBV2 and J usage is TRBJ1-1, with D maybe TRBD1 (5 bases). The CDR3 contains 13 residues. The V end lost 7 bases, the J end lost 1 base, and 10 bases lay between the germline ends. Germline CDR1 is SNHLY and CDR2 is FYNNEI. Here the CDR3 DNA reads TGTGCCAGCAATCCAGGGAAGAACACTGAAGCTTTCTTT. Amino acids: CASNPGKNTEAFF.

As DNA, the CDR3 is TGCGCCAGCAGCTTAGCGGAGCCCAATTCACCCCTCCACTTT. This gives the protein CASSLAEPNSPLHF. The chain links TRBV5-1 to TRBJ1-6, with D hard to call. Trimming took 2 bases from V and 7 from J, leaving 10 bases between them. Germline lookup yields CDR1 SGHRS and CDR2 YFSETQ. The CDR3 has 14 amino acids.